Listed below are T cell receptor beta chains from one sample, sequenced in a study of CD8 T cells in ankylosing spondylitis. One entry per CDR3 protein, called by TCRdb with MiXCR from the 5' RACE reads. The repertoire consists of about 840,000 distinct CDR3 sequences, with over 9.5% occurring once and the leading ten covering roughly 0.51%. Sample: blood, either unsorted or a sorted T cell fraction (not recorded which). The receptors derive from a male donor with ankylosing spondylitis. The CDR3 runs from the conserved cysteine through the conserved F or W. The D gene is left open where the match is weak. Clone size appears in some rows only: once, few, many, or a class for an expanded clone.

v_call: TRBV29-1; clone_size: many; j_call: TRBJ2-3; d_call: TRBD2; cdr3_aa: CSVMGLASDTQYF; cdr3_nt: TGCAGCGTCATGGGACTAGCTAGCGATACGCAGTATTTT
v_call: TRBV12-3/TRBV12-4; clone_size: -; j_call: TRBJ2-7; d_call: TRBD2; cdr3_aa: CASSLGAGGSEYF; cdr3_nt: TGTGCCAGCAGTTTAGGAGCGGGAGGCTCCGAGTACTTC
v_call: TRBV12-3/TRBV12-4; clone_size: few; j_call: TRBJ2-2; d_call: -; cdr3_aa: CASSPIGGELFF; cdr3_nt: TGTGCCAGCAGCCCAATCGGCGGGGAGCTGTTTTTT
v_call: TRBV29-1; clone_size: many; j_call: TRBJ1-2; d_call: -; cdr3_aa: CSVEGGYGYTF; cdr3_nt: TGCAGCGTTGAGGGGGGCTATGGCTACACCTTC
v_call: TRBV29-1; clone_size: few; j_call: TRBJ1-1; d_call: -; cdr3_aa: CSVGKVYDTEAFF; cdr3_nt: TGCAGCGTGGGGAAAGTGTATGACACTGAAGCTTTCTTT
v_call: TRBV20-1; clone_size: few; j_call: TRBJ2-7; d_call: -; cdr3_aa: CSARSRYEQCF; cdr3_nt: TGCAGTGCTAGAAGCAGGTACGAGCAGTGCTTC
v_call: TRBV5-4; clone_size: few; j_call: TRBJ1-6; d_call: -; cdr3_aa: CASSLPGDDSPLHF; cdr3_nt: TGTGCCAGCAGCTTGCCAGGAGACGATTCACCCCTCCACTTT
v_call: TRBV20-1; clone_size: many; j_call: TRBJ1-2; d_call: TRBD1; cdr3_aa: CSARVRQGSANYGYTF; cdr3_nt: TGCAGTGCTAGAGTTAGACAGGGAAGCGCTAACTATGGCTACACCTTC
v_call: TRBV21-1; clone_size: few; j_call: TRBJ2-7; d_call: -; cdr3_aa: CALAAYEQYF; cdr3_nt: TGTGCCCTTGCGGCCTACGAGCAGTACTTC
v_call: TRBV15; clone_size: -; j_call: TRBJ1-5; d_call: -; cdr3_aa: CATSWGPNQPQHF; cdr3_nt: TGTGCCACCAGTTGGGGGCCGAATCAGCCCCAGCATTTT
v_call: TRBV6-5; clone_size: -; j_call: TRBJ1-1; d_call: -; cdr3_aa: CASSFQPAIGTEAFF; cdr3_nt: TGTGCCAGCAGTTTCCAACCGGCGATTGGCACTGAAGCTTTCTTT
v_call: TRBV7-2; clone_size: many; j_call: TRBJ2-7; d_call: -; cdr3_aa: CASSLQGTAGEQYF; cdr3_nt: TGTGCCAGCAGCTTACAGGGTACTGCAGGCGAGCAGTACTTC
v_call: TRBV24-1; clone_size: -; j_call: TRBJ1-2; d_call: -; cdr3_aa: CATSELQQNYGYTF; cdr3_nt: TGTGCCACCAGTGAATTACAACAAAACTATGGCTACACCTTC
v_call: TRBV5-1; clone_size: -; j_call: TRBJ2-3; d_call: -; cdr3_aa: CASSLIKITDTQYF; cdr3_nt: TGCGCCAGCAGCTTGATTAAGATCACAGATACGCAGTATTTT
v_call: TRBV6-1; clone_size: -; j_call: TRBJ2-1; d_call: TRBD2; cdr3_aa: CASSIIAGEEQFF; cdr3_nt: TGTGCCAGCAGTATCATAGCGGGAGAAGAGCAGTTCTTC
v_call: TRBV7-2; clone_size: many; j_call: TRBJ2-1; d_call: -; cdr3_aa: CASSLMRGYNEQFF; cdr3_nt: TGTGCCAGCAGCTTAATGCGGGGCTACAATGAGCAGTTCTTC
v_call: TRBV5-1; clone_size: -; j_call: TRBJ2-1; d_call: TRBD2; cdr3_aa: CASSREGLAGSYNEQFF; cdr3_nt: TGCGCCAGCAGCAGAGAGGGACTAGCGGGCTCCTACAATGAGCAGTTCTTC
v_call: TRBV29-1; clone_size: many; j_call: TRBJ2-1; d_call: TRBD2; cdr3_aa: CSVLRLAGPYNEQFF; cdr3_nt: TGCAGCGTTCTAAGACTAGCGGGACCTTACAATGAGCAGTTCTTC
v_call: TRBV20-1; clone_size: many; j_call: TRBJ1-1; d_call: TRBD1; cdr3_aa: CSATWGQGGLGAFF; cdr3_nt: TGCAGTGCTACCTGGGGACAGGGGGGTCTGGGAGCTTTCTTT
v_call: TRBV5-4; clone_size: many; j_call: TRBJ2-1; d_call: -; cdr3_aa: CASSFSKTGFNEQFF; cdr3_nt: TGTGCCAGCAGCTTCTCAAAAACAGGGTTCAATGAGCAGTTCTTC
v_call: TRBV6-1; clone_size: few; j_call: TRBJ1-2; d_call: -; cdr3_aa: CATQPGVSNYGYTF; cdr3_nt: TGTGCCACCCAACCTGGGGTTTCGAACTATGGCTACACCTTC
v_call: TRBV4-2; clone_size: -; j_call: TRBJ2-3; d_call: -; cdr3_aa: CASSYDSRRTDTQYF; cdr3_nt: TGTGCCAGCAGTTACGACTCCAGACGCACAGATACGCAGTATTTT
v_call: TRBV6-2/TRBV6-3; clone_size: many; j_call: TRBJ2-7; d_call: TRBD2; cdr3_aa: CASVLAGIDEQYF; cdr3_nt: TGTGCCAGTGTTCTAGCGGGGATCGACGAGCAGTACTTC
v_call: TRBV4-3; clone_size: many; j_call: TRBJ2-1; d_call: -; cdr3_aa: CASSQDRGDRFNEQFF; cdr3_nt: TGCGCCAGCAGCCAAGATAGGGGGGATAGATTCAATGAGCAGTTCTTC
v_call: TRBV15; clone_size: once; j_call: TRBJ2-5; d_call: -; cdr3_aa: CATSGGRGTQYF; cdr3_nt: TGTGCCACCAGCGGAGGACGCGGGACCCAGTACTTC
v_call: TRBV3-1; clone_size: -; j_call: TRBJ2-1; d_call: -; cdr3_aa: CASSQTSFEQFF; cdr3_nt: TGTGCCAGCAGCCAGACTAGTTTTGAGCAGTTCTTC
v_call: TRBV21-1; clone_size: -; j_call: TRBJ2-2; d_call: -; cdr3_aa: CASSKDKAGELFF; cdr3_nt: TGTGCCAGCAGCAAAGACAAGGCCGGGGAGCTGTTTTTT
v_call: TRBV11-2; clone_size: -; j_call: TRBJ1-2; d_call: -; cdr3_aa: CASSTWLGFYGYTF; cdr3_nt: TGTGCCAGCAGCACTTGGCTGGGATTCTATGGCTACACCTTC
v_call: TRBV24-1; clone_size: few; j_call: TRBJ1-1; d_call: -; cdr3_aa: CATSDYRGTEAFF; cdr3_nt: TGTGCCACCAGTGATTACAGAGGCACTGAAGCTTTCTTT
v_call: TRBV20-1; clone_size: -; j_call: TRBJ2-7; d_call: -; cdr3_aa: CSALSSSYEQYF; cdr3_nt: TGCAGTGCTCTCAGCAGCTCCTACGAGCAGTACTTC
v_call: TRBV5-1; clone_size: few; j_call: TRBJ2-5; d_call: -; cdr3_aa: CASNEGLEETQYF; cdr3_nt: TGCGCCAGCAACGAGGGACTTGAAGAGACCCAGTACTTC
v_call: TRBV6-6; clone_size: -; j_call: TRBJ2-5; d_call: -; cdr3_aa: CASQRGMQETQYF; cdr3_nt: TGTGCCAGCCAAAGAGGCATGCAAGAGACCCAGTACTTC
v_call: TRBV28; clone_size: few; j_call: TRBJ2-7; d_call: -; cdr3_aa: CASRREGYEQYF; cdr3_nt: TGTGCCAGCCGAAGAGAGGGTTACGAGCAGTACTTC
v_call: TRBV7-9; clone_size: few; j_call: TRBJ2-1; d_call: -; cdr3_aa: CASSRPQRYSAYNEQFF; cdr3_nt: TGTGCCAGCAGCCGACCACAGAGGTACAGTGCCTACAATGAGCAGTTCTTC
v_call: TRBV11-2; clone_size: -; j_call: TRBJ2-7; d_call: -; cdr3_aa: CASSWIGTAYEQYF; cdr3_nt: TGTGCCAGCAGCTGGATTGGCACCGCCTACGAGCAGTACTTC
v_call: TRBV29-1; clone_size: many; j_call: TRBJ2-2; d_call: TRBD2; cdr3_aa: CSVGLAGGPGELFF; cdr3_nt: TGCAGCGTTGGGCTAGCGGGAGGGCCCGGGGAGCTGTTTTTT
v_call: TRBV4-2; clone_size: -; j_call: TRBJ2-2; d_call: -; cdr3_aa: CASKLLGGTGELFF; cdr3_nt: TGTGCCAGCAAGCTTCTCGGCGGTACCGGGGAGCTGTTTTTT
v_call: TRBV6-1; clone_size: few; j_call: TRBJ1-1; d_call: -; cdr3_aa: CASSLQGNLGTEAFF; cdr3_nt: TGTGCCAGCAGTCTTCAGGGAAACTTAGGAACTGAAGCTTTCTTT
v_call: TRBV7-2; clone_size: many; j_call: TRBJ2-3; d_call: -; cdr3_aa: CASSLGYTDTQYF; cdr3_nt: TGTGCCAGCAGCTTAGGGTACACAGATACGCAGTATTTT
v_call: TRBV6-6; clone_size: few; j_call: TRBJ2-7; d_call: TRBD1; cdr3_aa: CASHRQGSYEQYF; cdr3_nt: TGTGCGAGCCACCGACAGGGTTCCTACGAGCAGTACTTC
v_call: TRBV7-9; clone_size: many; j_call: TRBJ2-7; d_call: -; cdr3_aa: CASSPVGSEQYF; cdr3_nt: TGTGCCAGCAGCCCAGTGGGTTCCGAGCAGTACTTC
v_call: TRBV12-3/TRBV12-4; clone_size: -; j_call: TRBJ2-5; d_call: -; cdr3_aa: CASSLEAQETQYF; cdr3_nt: TGTGCCAGCAGTTTAGAGGCTCAAGAGACCCAGTACTTC